This T cell receptor beta chain was captured by sequencing in a study of T cell repertoires in cytomegalovirus infection. At the level of the study: Peptides in the study included HLA-C-restricted and HLA-B-restricted CMV epitopes.

General observations from the study: HLA-C-restricted CMV-specific TCR beta clonotypes prevailed in the ex vivo response. The cumulative frequency of public TCR beta families identified carriers of CMV plus the relevant HLA.

TCRdb redid the calling of the reads with MiXCR, one entry per CDR3 protein. The sample has about 770,000 distinct CDR3 sequences, just under 30% seen once. With regard to this clonotype: The target antigen is unknown.

The germline V and J ends were trimmed by 6 bases and 2 bases, with 13 bases remaining between them. The CDR3 is made up of 14 amino acids. The sequence was obtained from a human donor in good health (CMV status not recorded). Some clones in this sample may be carry-over from other donors' samples. V usage is TRBV12-3 or TRBV12-4 and J usage is TRBJ2-5; D perhaps matches TRBD1 (6 bases). The material was cultured CD8+ T cells from PBMCs, obtained from culture after CMV antigen stimulation. In DNA form, the CDR3 reads TGTGCCAGCAGCCCGGGGACACCTCAAGAGACCCAGTACTTC. Translation: CASSPGTPQETQYF.